These 5 T cell receptor beta chains came from one sample sequenced in a study of identical twins. MiXCR, applied by TCRdb to the 5' RACE reads, yields one record per CDR3 protein. The table has 460,000 or so distinct CDR3 sequences, over 12% seen once. Another study also made use of these data, one on yellow fever vaccine responses in identical twins.

Sequenced: CD4+ T cells sorted from blood. The receptors come from a woman aged 18-30 years in good health.

This clonotype was counted between two and nine times. The J gene is TRBJ2-7, the V gene TRBV18, with 9 bases aligning to TRBD1. This CDR3 is 12 amino acids long. The V segment lost 4 bases and the J segment 7 bases; nucleotides outside the gene matches: 2. Germline CDR1 and CDR2: KGHSH and LQKENI. CDR3 sequence (DNA): TGTGCCAGCTCACGGGACAGGGTGGAGCAGTACTTC. It yields the protein CASSRDRVEQYF.

This clonotype was detected a few times. This chain joins TRBV30 and TRBJ2-1, with D maybe TRBD2 (5 bases). Germline CDR1 is GTSNPN and CDR2 is SVGIG (reference sequence). This CDR3 has 13 amino acids. The V gene lost 4 bases and the J gene lost 5 bases, with 12 bases spanning the gap. The CDR3 here is CAWTLGGHNEQFF. CDR3 nucleotide sequence: TGTGCCTGGACCCTAGGAGGACACAATGAGCAGTTCTTC.

This clonotype was seen only a few times. The V gene is TRBV4-1, the J gene TRBJ2-7, with 9 bases matching TRBD1. In germline, CDR1 is MGHRA, CDR2 YSYEKL. V lost 6 bases and J lost 3; bases outside the gene matches: 6. The CDR3 covers 14 residues. In DNA, the CDR3 is TGCGCCAGCAGTCAAACAGGGGGCAACTACGAGCAGTACTTC. Protein product: CASSQTGGNYEQYF.

This clonotype appeared many times. The chain combines TRBV5-1 with TRBJ2-7; D is possibly TRBD2 (6 bases). Trimming took 0 bases from V and 2 from J, leaving 12 bases between them. The CDR3 extends over 15 amino acids. Germline V lookup: CDR1 SGHRS, CDR2 YFSETQ. The DNA of the CDR3 is TGCGCCAGCAGCTTGGATGCGGGGAGACCCTACGAGCAGTACTTC. Its protein product is CASSLDAGRPYEQYF.

V and J are TRBV5-1 and TRBJ2-2; D is undetermined. Trimming stripped 4 bases from V and 7 bases from J, with 14 bases between. The CDR3 totals 14 residues. Germline values: CDR1 SGHRS, CDR2 YFSETQ. Written as DNA, the CDR3 is TGCGCCAGCAGCCGAGTTACCAAAGACGGGGAGCTGTTTTTT. It specifies CASSRVTKDGELFF.